One sample yielded the 15 T cell receptor beta chains listed below, sequenced in a study of T cell clonotyping in hematopoietic cell transplantation. Data came from immunoSEQ multiplex PCR; TCRdb stores just in-frame clones and leaves some out. The sample contains roughly 50,000 clones, approximately 84% of which appear only once. As to time point: recipient sample about 28 days before transplant, after cytoreduction. The starting material was peripheral blood mononuclear cells, obtained before stem cell transplant. The receptors derive from a man in his sixties with biphenotypic leukemia. Some clones in this sample may be carry-over from other donors' samples.

This chain links TRBV28 with TRBJ1-2; no definite D call. V gave up 6 bases and J gave up 8 bases, with 16 bases separating them. The CDR3 consists of 13 residues. CDR1 and CDR2 from the germline V gene are MDHEN and SYDVKM. The CDR3 sequence: CASSPGLFSGYTF. The DNA of the CDR3 is TGTGCCAGCAGCCCCGGGCTTTTCAGCGGCTACACCTTC.

Only one count was recorded for this clone. V is TRBV4-3 and J is TRBJ1-1; D unresolved. The CDR3 runs to 15 residues. Looked up from germline, CDR1 is LGHNA and CDR2 is YSLEER. The germline V and J ends were trimmed by 1 base and 4 bases, with 13 bases remaining between them. As DNA, the CDR3 is TGCGCCAGCAGCCAAGTCTGGAGGTCCGGCACTGAAGCTTTCTTT. It is translated as CASSQVWRSGTEAFF.

V is TRBV7-8 and J is TRBJ1-2; 7 bases align to TRBD1. The CDR3 has 15 residues. Germline CDR1 is SGHVS and CDR2 is FQNEAQ. V shed 5 bases and J 4 bases; nucleotides not matched to a gene: 10. Written as DNA, the CDR3 is TGTGCCAGCAGCATAAACAGGGGCCGCACCTATGGCTACACCTTC. It specifies CASSINRGRTYGYTF.

This clone occurred a few times. This chain uses TRBV11-2 with TRBJ1-2; D unclear. Germline V CDR1 and CDR2: SGHAT, FQNNGV. The germline V and J ends were trimmed by 5 bases and 5 bases, with 15 bases remaining between them. The CDR3 covers 14 residues. DNA for the CDR3: TGTGCCAGCAGCAGTGGCGGAGAGTTTTATGGCTACACCTTC. It encodes CASSSGGEFYGYTF.

V usage is TRBV2 and J usage is TRBJ2-7; the D is unclear. The V and J ends lost 3 bases and 5 bases respectively, with 8 bases between them. Per germline, CDR1 SNHLY and CDR2 FYNNEI. The CDR3 spans 12 residues. The CDR3 bases are TGTGCCAGCAGTGATAATGAGAACGAGCAGTACTTC. This sequence encodes CASSDNENEQYF.

The J gene is TRBJ2-7, the V gene TRBV7-2; D is uncertain. Trimming took 4 bases from V and 0 from J, leaving 7 bases between them. In germline, CDR1 is SGHTA, CDR2 FQGNSA. The CDR3 is 13 amino acids. Here the CDR3 reads CASSSVSSYEQYF. CDR3 in DNA: TGTGCCAGCAGCTCAGTGAGCTCCTACGAGCAGTACTTC.

The chain joins TRBV2 to TRBJ1-1; D is uncertain. CDR3 length equals 12 residues. V was pared by 5 bases and J by 4 bases, with 8 bases between. CDR1 is SNHLY, CDR2 FYNNEI, per germline. The CDR3: CASSQGGTEAFF. The CDR3, as DNA: TGTGCCAGCAGTCAAGGAGGCACTGAAGCTTTCTTT.

The chain combines TRBV9 with TRBJ2-1; 14 positions agree with TRBD2. The V segment lost 3 bases and the J segment 4 bases; nucleotides outside the gene matches: 6. This CDR3 is built from 17 residues. CDR1 SGDLS and CDR2 YYNGEE come from the germline V gene. The CDR3 bases are TGTGCCAGCAGCGCCGGGACTAGCGGGAGAGGTTACAATGAGCAGTTCTTC. It yields the protein CASSAGTSGRGYNEQFF.

The chain has TRBV6-5 and TRBJ1-4; 9 positions agree with TRBD1. The CDR3 totals 14 residues. Germline CDR1 reads MNHEY; CDR2 reads SVGAGI. V shed 6 bases and J 7 bases; nucleotides not matched to a gene: 6. CDR3 residues: CASRTGTGTEKLFF. The CDR3 DNA sequence: TGTGCCAGCAGAACCGGGACAGGGACTGAAAAACTGTTTTTT.

V usage is TRBV4-1 and J usage is TRBJ1-5; D is possibly TRBD1 (6 bases). Germline values: CDR1 MGHRA, CDR2 YSYEKL. This CDR3 is built from 15 residues. Between the trimmed V and J ends, which lost 2 bases and 3 bases, there was a span of 11 bases. In DNA form, the CDR3 reads TGCGCCAGCAGCCAAAGCAGGGGTGACAATCAGCCCCAGCATTTT. Its translation is CASSQSRGDNQPQHF.

V and J are TRBV28 and TRBJ2-5, with 8 bases identical to TRBD1. Germline V CDR1 and CDR2: MDHEN, SYDVKM. V gave up 6 bases and J gave up 3 bases; unmatched junction bases: 12. There are 16 residues in the CDR3. The DNA for the CDR3 is TGTGCCAGCAGGAACACCGGGACAGGCCTTGAAGAGACCCAGTACTTC. This codes for CASRNTGTGLEETQYF.

The rearrangement uses TRBV4-3 and TRBJ2-7; possible D gene TRBD2, 6 bases. Trimming took off 4 bases at V and 5 bases at J, with 15 bases between the two ends. The germline V gene has CDR1 LGHNA and CDR2 YSLEER. CDR3 length: 14 amino acids. The CDR3 sequence is CASSLKTGVHEQYF. The DNA for the CDR3 is TGCGCCAGCAGCCTAAAGACGGGGGTCCACGAGCAGTACTTC.

The chain is built from TRBV9 and TRBJ2-7; D not resolved. In germline, CDR1 is SGDLS, CDR2 YYNGEE. The V end was cut by 0 bases, the J end by 1 base, with 11 bases between. This CDR3 has 15 residues. CDR3 DNA: TGTGCCAGCAGCGTAGGAACCGGAGCGTCCTACGAGCAGTACTTC. It translates to CASSVGTGASYEQYF.

DNA of the CDR3: TGTGCCAGCAGAGGCCCCGGATGGGAAGAGACCCAGTACTTC. Translating gives CASRGPGWEETQYF. The rearrangement links TRBV2 to TRBJ2-5; D gene unclear. The CDR3 is 14 residues long. Germline loops: CDR1 SNHLY, CDR2 FYNNEI. The V end lost 6 bases, the J end lost 3 bases, and 14 bases lay between the germline ends.

V usage is TRBV6-6 and J usage is TRBJ2-7; D perhaps matches TRBD1 (5 bases). Germline-derived CDR1 and CDR2 are MNHNY and SVGAGI (reference sequence). This CDR3 contains 15 residues. Trimming cost V 5 bases and J 0 bases, with 14 bases left between them. CDR3 amino acids: CASSRPPTGSYEQYF. Written as DNA, the CDR3 is TGTGCCAGCAGTCGACCACCTACAGGCTCCTACGAGCAGTACTTC.